These 20 T cell receptor beta chains share one sample of origin, sequenced in a study of blood T cells in healthy people across ages (dated by TCRdb to about 2015). Libraries were prepared through 5' RACE. For sequencing, an Illumina HiSeq 2500 was employed. A second PCR of about 7 to 12 cycles was performed with a sample-barcoded 5' primer and a J-beta primer mix. TCRdb redid the processing of the public reads, applying fastp at Q25 and MiXCR, and retained in-frame beta chains. Each CDR3 protein gets just one entry, which takes the most common genes and DNA from the rows behind it. The sample table records hundreds of thousands of distinct CDR3 sequences; 55% to 70% of these occur just once. Clones ranked in the top ten supply approximately 20% of the sample. The material sequenced was blood. The source is a man between 25 and 39 years old in good health.

The genes are TRBV7-9 and TRBJ1-6; D gene uncertain. The ends were cut back, 2 bases at V and 10 bases at J, with 6 bases in the middle. The CDR3 runs 12 residues. Per the germline V gene, CDR1 is SEHNR and CDR2 is FQNEAQ (reference sequence). This chain's CDR3 is CASSLWQSPLHF. The CDR3 coding sequence is TGTGCCAGCAGCTTATGGCAATCACCCCTCCACTTT.

A few counts support this clonotype. J is TRBJ1-2 and V is TRBV29-1, with D uncertain. Germline assignment: CDR1 SQVTM and CDR2 ANQGSEA. V was clipped by 0 bases and J by 8 bases, with 4 bases between them. The CDR3 totals 10 residues. CDR3 DNA: TGCAGCGTTGAAGAGCGAGGCTACACCTTC. It translates to CSVEERGYTF.

The genes are TRBV4-1 and TRBJ2-1; TRBD1 aligns across 7 bases. V lost 1 base and J lost 4; bases outside the gene matches: 7. This CDR3 spans 16 amino acids. Germline CDR1 MGHRA, CDR2 YSYEKL. The CDR3 DNA reads TGCGCCAGCAGCCAAGCCCGGCCAGGGGGTTACAATGAGCAGTTCTTC. Amino acids: CASSQARPGGYNEQFF.

This chain joins TRBV20-1 and TRBJ2-1; 10 bases align to TRBD2. The V segment lost 6 bases and the J segment 5 bases; nucleotides outside the gene matches: 10. Germline-derived CDR1 and CDR2 are DFQATT and SNEGSKA (reference sequence). The CDR3 sequence is 15 residues long. The CDR3 DNA is TGCAGTGCCATGAAGCGGGGGGGCCTTCACAATGAGCAGTTCTTC. It specifies CSAMKRGGLHNEQFF.

The chain is built from TRBV19 and TRBJ1-2, with 9 positions matching TRBD1. CDR1 and CDR2 (germline): LNHDA, SQIVND (reference sequence). The CDR3 sequence is 14 residues long. With 7 bases clipped from V and 7 bases from J, the junction kept 10 bases outside the gene matches. CDR3 protein: CASKDRGKTFGYTF. In DNA, the CDR3 is TGTGCCAGTAAAGACAGGGGGAAGACATTTGGCTACACCTTC.

This chain joins TRBV20-1 and TRBJ2-7; D not resolved. Trimming pared 5 bases from V and 0 bases from J, leaving 17 bases between. CDR1 and CDR2 (germline): DFQATT, SNEGSKA (reference sequence). The CDR3 runs to 15 residues. The CDR3 region is CSARSTGSISYEQYF. The CDR3 DNA reads TGCAGTGCTCGAAGCACCGGGTCAATCTCCTACGAGCAGTACTTC.

The rearrangement uses TRBV7-9 and TRBJ2-3, with D unclear. The CDR3 sequence is 12 residues long. In germline, CDR1 is SEHNR, CDR2 FQNEAQ (reference sequence). Trimming shortened V by 4 bases and J by 13 bases, and 15 bases separated the two germline ends. In nucleotides, the CDR3 is TGTGCCAGCAGCTCATACCCAGAAAGCGAGTATTTT. Amino acids: CASSSYPESEYF.

This clonotype has a handful of counts. V is TRBV6-4 and J is TRBJ2-7, with no clear D. V was shortened by 7 bases and J by 2 bases, with 15 bases between the two germline ends. The CDR3 spans 14 residues. CDR1 and CDR2 (germline): MRHNA, SNTAGT. The CDR3 here is CASTYGRLPYEQYF. DNA for the CDR3: TGTGCCAGCACTTATGGACGGCTACCCTACGAGCAGTACTTC.

The V gene is TRBV3-1, the J gene TRBJ2-1; no firm D call. Germline lookup yields CDR1 LGHDT and CDR2 YNNKEL (reference sequence). Trimming removed 1 base from V and 7 bases from J, with 14 bases in between. This CDR3 region has 15 residues. This CDR3 reads CASSQGVPVGNEQFF. The CDR3, as DNA: TGTGCCAGCAGCCAAGGGGTCCCAGTCGGGAATGAGCAGTTCTTC.

A note on this clonotype: A much more abundant neighbour one base away suggests this may be a read error. The chain employs TRBV7-2 and TRBJ2-1, with D unclear. CDR3 size: 14 residues. Germline CDR1 reads SGHTA; CDR2 reads FQGNSA. With 0 bases removed from V and 3 bases from J, the gap between germline ends came to 6 bases. The DNA of the CDR3 is TGTGCCAGCAGCTTAGCGGGGTACTACAATGAGCAGTTCTTC. Protein sequence: CASSLAGYYNEQFF.

In this sample, this clonotype turned up once. Germline and junction disagree at one end, which may indicate a read error. V is TRBV5-1 and J is TRBJ2-3; D might be TRBD1 (7 bases). This CDR3 spans 16 amino acids. Germline values: CDR1 SGHRS, CDR2 YFSETQ. The CDR3 reads CASSLAGGLSTDTQYF. DNA of the CDR3: TGCGCCAGCAGCTTGGCAGGGGGACTCAGCACAGATACACAGTATTTT.

The V and J genes are TRBV29-1 and TRBJ2-7; D unclear. CDR1 and CDR2 (germline): SQVTM, ANQGSEA. CDR3 length equals 15 residues. The V end lost 5 bases, the J end lost 7 bases, and 24 bases lay between the germline ends. The CDR3: CSVPSGSSIYNEQYF. DNA for the CDR3: TGCAGCGTTCCCTCCGGTAGCTCTATATACAATGAGCAGTACTTC.

The rearrangement links TRBV20-1 to TRBJ2-7, with D tentatively TRBD1 (6 bases). Gene TRBJ2-5 matches the end of the DNA better, so the J call may be wrong. This CDR3 has 13 residues. Per germline, CDR1 DFQATT and CDR2 SNEGSKA (reference sequence). The CDR3 nucleotides are TGCAGTGCTAGAGACACCCAGGGGGAGACCCAGTACTTC. Translation gives CSARDTQGETQYF.

In this sample, this clonotype turned up a few times. The chain has TRBV7-2 and TRBJ1-2; TRBD1 matches 8 bases. V was pared by 4 bases and J by 8 bases, with 12 bases of the junction left unmatched. There are 15 residues in the CDR3. Germline V gene sequence: CDR1 SGHTA, CDR2 FQGNSA. The chain's CDR3 is CASSSGQERRSGYTF. The CDR3 DNA reads as TGTGCCAGCAGCTCGGGACAGGAAAGGCGATCCGGCTACACCTTC.

The chain recombines TRBV21-1 with TRBJ1-2. TRBV21-1 is a pseudogene segment. The CDR3 has 18 residues. The CDR3 here is CASSKDRTLTKDNYGYTF. CDR3 nucleotide sequence: TGTGCCAGCAGCAAAGACCGGACTCTCACAAAGGATAACTATGGCTACACCTTC.

This clonotype was seen only a few times. The chain links TRBV6-2 or TRBV6-3 to TRBJ2-7; TRBD2 aligns across 10 bases. Germline V gene data show CDR1 as MNHEY and CDR2 as SVGEGT. V dropped 4 bases and J dropped 4; count of bases not matched to a gene: 10. The CDR3 totals 16 residues. The CDR3 loop is CASSLSEAGGPYEQYF. The CDR3 DNA sequence: TGTGCCAGCAGTTTATCCGAAGCGGGAGGGCCATACGAGCAGTACTTC.

This clonotype was seen only once. V and J are TRBV29-1 and TRBJ1-5; D is uncertain. CDR3 length: 13 residues. Per germline, CDR1 SQVTM and CDR2 ANQGSEA. V shed 4 bases and J shed 5 bases, with 12 bases lying between them. This chain's CDR3 is CSVAVGVDQPQHF. CDR3 sequence (DNA): TGCAGCGTTGCGGTCGGGGTCGATCAGCCCCAGCATTTT.

The V call is TRBV7-9, the J call TRBJ2-5; possibly TRBD2 for D (6 bases). The J call may be mistaken, given a closer DNA end match to TRBJ2-7. Per the germline V gene, CDR1 is SEHNR and CDR2 is FQNEAQ (reference sequence). This CDR3 is 14 amino acids long. DNA of the CDR3: TGTGCCAGCAGCTCGCTGGGACTTAGGGCCGAGCAGTACTTC. Encoded protein: CASSSLGLRAEQYF.

The chain combines TRBV20-1 with TRBJ2-3; a possible D gene is TRBD2 (6 bases). In germline, CDR1 is DFQATT, CDR2 SNEGSKA (reference sequence). CDR3 length equals 12 residues. V shed 3 bases and J shed 5 bases, with 9 bases lying between them. The CDR3 nucleotides are TGCAGTGCTAGGGAGGGAGAAGATACGCAGTATTTT. This encodes CSAREGEDTQYF.

The chain employs TRBV9 and TRBJ2-7, with 8 bases aligning to TRBD2. The closer fit of TRBJ2-5 to the DNA end suggests the J call may be wrong. The CDR3 contains 15 residues. Germline V gives CDR1 SGDLS, CDR2 YYNGEE. The CDR3 protein is CASSGGPGLDETQYF. Written as DNA, the CDR3 is TGTGCCAGCAGCGGCGGACCGGGACTAGATGAGACCCAGTACTTC.